This is a list of T cell receptor beta chains from one sample in a study of Tregs in tolerant kidney transplant recipients. Assay: immunoSEQ multiplex PCR; the TCRdb copy retains only in-frame clones and omits some. The repertoire holds under 100,000 clones, with about 92% as singletons. What was sequenced was CD8+ T cells from blood. All receptors come from a human donor in good health. Each CDR3 is given with its conserved first and last residue. The order of the fields is clone size, V gene, J gene, D gene, CDR3 DNA, CDR3 protein. The D gene is left open where the match is weak. Clone size appears in some rows only: once, few, many, or a class for an expanded clone.

abundance: NA
v_gene: TRBV5-6
j_gene: TRBJ2-7
d_gene: TRBD1
CDR3nt: TGTGCCAGCAGTTCAATCGGGACAGGGTTTCCCTACGAGCAGTACTTC
CDR3aa: CASSSIGTGFPYEQYF

abundance: NA
v_gene: TRBV5-1
j_gene: TRBJ2-5
d_gene: TRBD1
CDR3nt: TGCGCCAGCAGCTTGGCGACAGGGCTGGAGACCCAGTACTTC
CDR3aa: CASSLATGLETQYF

abundance: NA
v_gene: TRBV5-1
j_gene: TRBJ1-4
d_gene: NA
CDR3nt: TGCGCCAGCAGCTTGAGTCAGGTTAGGCTATTTCCTGCAACTAATGAAAAACTGTTTTTT
CDR3aa: CASSLSQVRLFPATNEKLFF

abundance: NA
v_gene: TRBV4-2
j_gene: TRBJ2-3
d_gene: NA
CDR3nt: TGTGCCAGCAGCCAAGTCAGGCCGGGGCGGACAACCACAGATACGCAGTATTTT
CDR3aa: CASSQVRPGRTTTDTQYF

abundance: NA
v_gene: TRBV13
j_gene: TRBJ2-3
d_gene: TRBD2
CDR3nt: TGTGCCAGCAGCTCGGGACTAGCGGAAGTAACAGATACGCAGTATTTT
CDR3aa: CASSSGLAEVTDTQYF

abundance: NA
v_gene: TRBV30
j_gene: TRBJ1-1
d_gene: NA
CDR3nt: TGTGCCTGGAGTGTCCGGGGGGTAAACACTGAAGCTTTCTTT
CDR3aa: CAWSVRGVNTEAFF

abundance: NA
v_gene: TRBV7-9
j_gene: TRBJ1-5
d_gene: NA
CDR3nt: TGTGCCAGCAGCTCCCCCCGCCAGCCCCAGCATTTT
CDR3aa: CASSSPRQPQHF

abundance: NA
v_gene: TRBV2
j_gene: TRBJ2-3
d_gene: NA
CDR3nt: TGTGCCAGCACGGCGTACAGCACAGATACGCAGTATTTT
CDR3aa: CASTAYSTDTQYF

abundance: NA
v_gene: TRBV29-1
j_gene: TRBJ1-3
d_gene: TRBD1
CDR3nt: TGCAGCGTTGAATCGCGGACGGAAGGAGTTCGACAGGGGGCGGCTGGAAACACCATATATTTT
CDR3aa: CSVESRTEGVRQGAAGNTIYF

abundance: NA
v_gene: TRBV2
j_gene: TRBJ2-7
d_gene: NA
CDR3nt: TGTGCCAGCTTGTACAGCGGGCGCTACGAGCAGTACTTC
CDR3aa: CASLYSGRYEQYF

abundance: NA
v_gene: TRBV21-1
j_gene: TRBJ1-3
d_gene: NA
CDR3nt: TGTGCCAGCAGCAATCTTTGTGCCGGAAACACCATATATTTT
CDR3aa: CASSNLCAGNTIYF

abundance: once
v_gene: TRBV18
j_gene: TRBJ2-2
d_gene: TRBD1
CDR3nt: TGTGCCAGCTCACCAGACAGGGACGATACCGGGGAGCTGTTTTTT
CDR3aa: CASSPDRDDTGELFF

abundance: once
v_gene: TRBV4-1
j_gene: TRBJ2-2
d_gene: NA
CDR3nt: TGCGCCAGCAGCCAATACGAGGTGAACACCGGGGAGCTGTTTTTT
CDR3aa: CASSQYEVNTGELFF

abundance: NA
v_gene: TRBV10-3
j_gene: TRBJ2-3
d_gene: TRBD2
CDR3nt: TGTGCCAGCAGACCCGGGACTAGCGACACAGATACGCAGTATTTT
CDR3aa: CASRPGTSDTDTQYF

abundance: NA
v_gene: TRBV25-1
j_gene: TRBJ2-5
d_gene: NA
CDR3nt: TGTGCCAGCAGTGACCCTAGCCGGTTTGGAGGGACCCAGTACTTC
CDR3aa: CASSDPSRFGGTQYF

abundance: NA
v_gene: TRBV30
j_gene: TRBJ1-6
d_gene: TRBD1
CDR3nt: TGTGCCTGGAGTATATTACAGGGGGCCGAATCACCCCTCCACTTT
CDR3aa: CAWSILQGAESPLHF

abundance: NA
v_gene: TRBV7-2
j_gene: TRBJ2-7
d_gene: NA
CDR3nt: TGTGCCAGCAGCTTATGGTCGGGATACGAGCAGTACTTC
CDR3aa: CASSLWSGYEQYF